Here is one T cell receptor beta chain with its context. Clones were read by immunoSEQ multiplex PCR, and TCRdb kept only the in-frame ones, dropping some. The data show about 14,000 clones, 85% seen once. Germline V CDR1 and CDR2: MNHEY, SVGAGI. The CDR3 is 16 residues long. V was pared by 0 bases and J by 1 base, with 12 bases between. The sample is drawn from a study of technical replicates of blood from a handful of donors. The V gene is TRBV6-5, the J gene TRBJ1-2; D uncertain. The TCR originated in a human donor in good health. Sequenced: PBMCs. This chain's CDR3 is CASSYSAGRGNYGYTF. DNA for the CDR3: TGTGCCAGCAGTTACTCCGCGGGCCGGGGTAACTATGGCTACACCTTC.